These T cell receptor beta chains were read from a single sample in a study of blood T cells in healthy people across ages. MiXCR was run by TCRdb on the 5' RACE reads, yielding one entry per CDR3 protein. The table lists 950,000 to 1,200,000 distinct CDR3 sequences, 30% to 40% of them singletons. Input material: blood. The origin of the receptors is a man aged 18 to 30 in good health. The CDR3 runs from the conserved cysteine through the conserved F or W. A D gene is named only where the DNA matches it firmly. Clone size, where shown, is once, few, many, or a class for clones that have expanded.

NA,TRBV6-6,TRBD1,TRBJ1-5,TGTGCCAGCAGTAAACAGGGGTCGCAGCAGCCCCAGCATTTT,CASSKQGSQQPQHF
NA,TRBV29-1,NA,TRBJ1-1,TGCAGCGTGTACTATGGGACTGAAGCTTTCTTT,CSVYYGTEAFF
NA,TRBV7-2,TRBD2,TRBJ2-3,TGTACCAGCAGCCCGGGACTAGCGGGGGGTTCAGATACGCAGTATTTC,CTSSPGLAGGSDTQYF
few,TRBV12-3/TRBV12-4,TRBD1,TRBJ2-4,TGTGCCAGCAGTCACCGGACAGGGAAGAACATTCAGTACTTC,CASSHRTGKNIQYF
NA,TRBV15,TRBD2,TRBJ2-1,TGTGCCACCAGCAGAGATTTGAGCGGGGGGGCCTACAATGAGCAGTTCTTC,CATSRDLSGGAYNEQFF
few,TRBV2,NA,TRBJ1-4,TGTGCCAGCAGCCCTAGACAGAATGAAAAACTGTTTTTT,CASSPRQNEKLFF
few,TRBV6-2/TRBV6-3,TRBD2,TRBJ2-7,TGTGCCAGCAGCCCGGGGACTAGCGGGGGGGTCGGGATTCAGTACTTC,CASSPGTSGGVGIQYF
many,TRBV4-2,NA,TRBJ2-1,TGTGCCAGCAGCCAAGAGGTAGTCAATGAGCAGTTCTTC,CASSQEVVNEQFF
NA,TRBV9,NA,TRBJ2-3,TGTGCCAGCAGCGTAGTCGGGTCAGATACGCAGTATTTT,CASSVVGSDTQYF
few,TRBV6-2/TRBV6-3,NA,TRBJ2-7,TGTGCCAGCAGACCCGCAGGGATTCAGTACGAGCAGTACTTC,CASRPAGIQYEQYF
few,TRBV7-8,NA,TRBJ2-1,TGTGCCAGCAGCTTAATACGGAACAATGAGCAGTTCTTC,CASSLIRNNEQFF
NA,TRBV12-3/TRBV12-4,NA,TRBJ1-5,TGTGCCAGCAGCCGAGAACCCGGGGCTATCAATCAGCCCCAGCATTTT,CASSREPGAINQPQHF
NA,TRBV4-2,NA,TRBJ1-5,TGTGCCAGCAGCCAAATTTGGACACTTAGCAATCAGCCCCAGCATTTT,CASSQIWTLSNQPQHF
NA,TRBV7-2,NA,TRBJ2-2,TGTGCCAGCAGCTTAGAGGAGGGACATGCGAACACCGGGGAGCTGTTTTTT,CASSLEEGHANTGELFF
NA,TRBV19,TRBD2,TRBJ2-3,TGTGCCAGTAGTATCCGGCCGGGGGGGTCAGATACGCAGTATTTT,CASSIRPGGSDTQYF
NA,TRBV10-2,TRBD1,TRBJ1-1,TGCGCCAGCAGTGACCGGACAGGTCTTGAAGCTTTCTTT,CASSDRTGLEAFF
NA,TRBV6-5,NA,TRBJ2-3,TGTGCCAGCAGTTACTCGGTGCAGGCAGTCACAGATACGCAGTATTTT,CASSYSVQAVTDTQYF
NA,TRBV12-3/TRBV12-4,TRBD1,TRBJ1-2,TGTGCCAGCAGTTGGGGACAGGGGGACTATGACTACACCTTC,CASSWGQGDYDYTF
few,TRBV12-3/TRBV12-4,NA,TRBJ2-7,TGTGCCAGCAGTTTTACAGGGATTGGCGAGCAGTACTTC,CASSFTGIGEQYF
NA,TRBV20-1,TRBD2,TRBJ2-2,TGCAGTGCTAGTCGACCGGGCGGGGGGGCCAAGCTGTTTTTT,CSASRPGGGAKLFF
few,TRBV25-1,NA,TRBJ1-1,TGTGCCAGCAGTGCTATGGGGGAGGGGAACACTGAAGCTTTCTTT,CASSAMGEGNTEAFF
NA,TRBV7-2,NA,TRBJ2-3,TGTGCCAGCAGCCCGGAGGTGGAGACAGATACGCAGTATTTT,CASSPEVETDTQYF